The table lists the clone carrying this T cell receptor beta chain with a few counts. Its specificity is unknown. This specimen belongs to a study of T-cell reconstitution after alpha-beta-depleted transplantation in children. Whole-study findings and limits: T-cell counts and diversity were attributed mostly to newly produced T cells one year after transplant. The origin of high day-60 TCRbeta diversity in some patients lay in surviving recipient T cells and thymic progenitors. Expanded clones from the graft, numbering several hundred, reportedly supplied alpha-beta T cells about two months after transplant.

Preparation of the TCRbeta library was carried out with unique molecular identifiers. MiXCR was run by TCRdb on the PCR reads, yielding one entry per CDR3 protein. Of 540,000 or so distinct CDR3 sequences in the sample, 23% were seen once. Deletions cut 0 bases from V and 2 bases from J, with 15 bases between. The CDR3 runs to 16 residues. Germline loops: CDR1 SQVTM, CDR2 ANQGSEA. Specimen: PBMCs, mostly from graft donor cells, collected 360 days after TCRalphabeta/CD19-depleted stem cell transplant. The receptor comes from a boy under two years old who had a stem cell transplant for acute myeloid leukemia, so the T cells may come from the graft donor. This chain uses TRBV29-1 with TRBJ2-3; no firm D call. Here the CDR3 reads CSVEDFPATVTDTQYF. Here the CDR3 DNA reads TGCAGCGTTGAAGACTTCCCAGCAACAGTCACAGATACGCAGTATTTT.